The following is a T cell receptor (beta chain) sequence with its context. Its antigen remains unidentified. This sample was included in a study of CD8+ T cells in alopecia areata. Extraction and reverse transcription of RNA yielded cDNA as the sequencing template. TCRdb's copy holds only in-frame clones and misses some; the assay was immunoSEQ multiplex PCR. The repertoire has fewer than 4,500 clones, 69% of them found once; the top ten carry around 7.9%. Study-wide results and limits: Compared with normal scalp, lesional scalp had higher clonality and more expanded CD8+ clones.

Per germline, CDR1 MNHEY and CDR2 SVGAGI. V shed 5 bases and J 1 base; nucleotides not matched to a gene: 5. This CDR3 is 14 amino acids long. The treatment is: oral pan-JAK inhibitor, 5-10 mg twice daily. Alopecia areata patients had lesional scalp punch biopsies and peripheral blood taken from them. This receptor was taken from a human donor with alopecia areata. Sequencing used skin, obtained at week 24, from a patient treated with tofacitinib. The rearrangement links TRBV6-5 to TRBJ2-7; TRBD2 aligns across 7 bases. The CDR3 region is CASSPREVSYEQYF. DNA for the CDR3: TGTGCCAGCAGTCCTCGGGAGGTATCCTACGAGCAGTACTTC.